The 26 T cell receptor beta chains below all came from one sample that was sequenced in a study of blood T cells in healthy people across ages. A second PCR, run for 7 to 11 cycles, used a sample-barcoded 5' primer plus a J-beta primer mix. TCRdb analysed the 5' RACE reads with MiXCR anew, one entry per CDR3 protein. Altogether roughly 1,100,000 distinct CDR3 sequences are present, 25% being singletons, with the ten largest covering less than 0.85%. Another study also made use of these data, one on T cells of mothers and their children.

The sample taken for sequencing was blood. The receptors shown here come from a girl aged 2-10 years in good health.

This clonotype was observed a handful of times. The chain recombines TRBV20-1 with TRBJ2-5, with 10 bases that match TRBD1. The DNA end is more similar to TRBJ2-7, so the J call may be wrong. The CDR3 extends over 16 amino acids. CDR1 is DFQATT and CDR2 is SNEGSKA in the germline V gene (reference sequence). As DNA, the CDR3 is TGCAGTGCTAGCCAGAGACCGGGACAGGGGATGTACGAGCAGTACTTC. Translation: CSASQRPGQGMYEQYF.

CDR3 region: CASEQNNEQFF. The DNA for the CDR3 is TGTGCCAGTGAACAGAACAATGAGCAGTTCTTC. This rearrangement joins TRBV19 to TRBJ2-1; D ambiguous. The germline V gene has CDR1 LNHDA and CDR2 SQIVND (reference sequence). The CDR3 is 11 amino acids. The ends were cut back, 8 bases at V and 5 bases at J, with 7 bases in the middle.

This chain connects TRBV9 to TRBJ2-3; D is undetermined. This CDR3 contains 13 residues. CDR1 is SGDLS and CDR2 is YYNGEE in the germline V gene. Deletions cut 0 bases from V and 6 bases from J, with 8 bases between. CDR3 DNA sequence: TGTGCCAGCAGCGTAGCGTCGGTCGATACGCAGTATTTT. This encodes CASSVASVDTQYF.

The chain combines TRBV19 with TRBJ1-2; 8 bases agree with TRBD1. This CDR3 region has 16 residues. Per the germline V gene, CDR1 is LNHDA and CDR2 is SQIVND (reference sequence). The V and J ends lost 8 bases and 8 bases, in that order; junction bases with no gene match: 19. CDR3 DNA sequence: TGTGCCAGTGATCCCCATGGGTCAGGGGGCGCGGAGGGCTACACCTTC. Protein sequence: CASDPHGSGGAEGYTF. Full variable domain (remainder filled in from reference TRBV19 and TRBJ1-2): DGGITQSPKYLFRKEGQNVTLSCEQNLNHDAMYWYRQDPGQGLRLIYYSQIVNDFQKGDIAEGYSVSREKKESFPLTVTSAQKNPTAFYLCASDPHGSGGAEGYTFGSGTRLTVV.

This clonotype was found a few times. The chain has TRBV7-3 and TRBJ2-1; D is perhaps TRBD2 (6 bases). Matching the DNA end better, TRBJ2-5 makes the J call doubtful. This CDR3 spans 15 amino acids. Germline V gene sequence: CDR1 SGHTA, CDR2 FQGTGA. CDR3 amino acids: CASSSHGTSEETQYF. The CDR3 DNA sequence: TGTGCCAGCAGCTCACACGGGACTTCCGAAGAGACCCAGTACTTC.

This clonotype was recorded a few times. The J gene is TRBJ1-6, the V gene TRBV4-3, with TRBD1 as a possible D gene (5 bases). V was clipped by 0 bases and J by 9 bases, with 12 bases between them. The V gene's germline CDR1 is LGHNA and CDR2 YSLEER. This CDR3 has 15 residues. DNA of the CDR3: TGCGCCAGCAGCCAAGAGCCCAGGGTGGTTTCACCCCTCCACTTT. Translation gives CASSQEPRVVSPLHF.

V gene TRBV20-1 combines with J gene TRBJ2-5; TRBD2 matches 14 bases. Trimming at V came to 2 bases and at J to 0 bases, leaving 5 bases not matched to a gene. CDR1 and CDR2 from the germline V gene are DFQATT and SNEGSKA (reference sequence). The CDR3 consists of 17 residues. CDR3 sequence: CSARRLAGGLDQETQYF. CDR3 DNA: TGCAGTGCTAGACGACTAGCGGGGGGGCTAGACCAAGAGACCCAGTACTTC.

This clonotype has just a few counts. The junction does not match germline at one end; this may be a read error. The chain has TRBV28 and TRBJ2-5, with 8 bases identical to TRBD2. Germline CDR1 and CDR2: MDHEN and SYDVKM. The CDR3 totals 11 residues. The CDR3 sequence is CATTPGGIRFF. CDR3 sequence (DNA): TGTGCCACCACACCGGGGGGGATCCGGTTCTTC.

CDR3 region: CATGGTLNEKLFF. The CDR3 coding sequence is TGTGCCACTGGAGGGACTCTGAATGAAAAACTGTTTTTT. This chain links TRBV12-3 or TRBV12-4 with TRBJ1-4, with a possible D match to TRBD1 (5 bases). The CDR3 is made up of 13 amino acids. Trimming took 10 bases from V and 5 from J, leaving 14 bases between them.

This clonotype was observed a few times. V usage is TRBV7-2 and J usage is TRBJ2-7, with D unclear. V was trimmed by 0 bases and J by 2 bases, leaving 14 bases between them. The length of the CDR3 is 16 residues. Germline V gene data show CDR1 as SGHTA and CDR2 as FQGNSA. DNA of the CDR3: TGTGCCAGCAGCTTAGCCATGGCCAATATCCCCTACGAGCAGTACTTC. Protein: CASSLAMANIPYEQYF. Full variable domain (missing parts from reference TRBV7-2 and TRBJ2-7): GAGVSQSPSNKVTEKGKDVELRCDPISGHTALYWYRQSLGQGLEFLIYFQGNSAPDKSGLPSDRFSAERTGGSVSTLTIQRTQQEDSAVYLCASSLAMANIPYEQYFGPGTRLTVT.

The chain links TRBV7-8 to TRBJ2-1; 13 nucleotides agree with TRBD2. The CDR3 extends over 14 amino acids. The germline V gene encodes CDR1 SGHVS and CDR2 FQNEAQ. After removal of 8 bases from V and 6 bases from J, the junction contained 4 bases not matched to a gene. CDR3 in amino acids: CASQRTSGGNEQFF. The CDR3 DNA sequence: TGTGCCAGCCAAAGGACTAGCGGGGGCAATGAGCAGTTCTTC.

This clonotype appeared a few times. The J gene is TRBJ1-5, the V gene TRBV15, with TRBD1 identical over 7 bases. Per germline, CDR1 LNHNV and CDR2 YYDKDF (reference sequence). J was trimmed by 5 bases and V by 3 bases; bases with no gene match: 10. This CDR3 is built from 16 residues. For the CDR3, the DNA is TGTGCCACCAGCAGTCGCACAGGGGCTCCTTATCAGCCCCAGCATTTT. Its translation is CATSSRTGAPYQPQHF. The full variable domain, in which reference TRBV15 and TRBJ1-5 provide the parts outside the CDR3, is DAMVIQNPRYQVTQFGKPVTLSCSQTLNHNVMYWYQQKSSQAPKLLFHYYDKDFNNEADTPDNFQSRRPNTSFCFLDIRSPGLGDTAMYLCATSSRTGAPYQPQHFGDGTRLSIL.

This clonotype occurred a few times. The chain has TRBV12-3 or TRBV12-4 and TRBJ2-4; tentative D call: TRBD2 (6 bases). There are 18 residues in the CDR3. With 3 bases removed from V and 1 base from J, the gap between germline ends came to 19 bases. The CDR3 bases are TGTGCCAGCAGTTTTAAGACGTGGGAGGAATTGGCCAAAAACATTCAGTACTTC. Its translation is CASSFKTWEELAKNIQYF.

The gene calls are TRBV12-3 or TRBV12-4 and TRBJ2-1; the D is unclear. Trimming left V 3 bases short and J 9 bases short, with 15 bases between. The CDR3 extends over 14 amino acids. CDR3 sequence reads: CASSFPSYGGEQFF. CDR3 in DNA: TGTGCCAGCAGTTTTCCCTCCTACGGCGGTGAGCAGTTCTTC.

This clonotype was counted only a few times. The chain is built from TRBV7-9 and TRBJ2-5; the D gene is possibly TRBD1 (5 bases). With the DNA end fitting TRBJ2-1 better, the J assignment may be wrong. The CDR3 consists of 12 residues. CDR1 is SEHNR and CDR2 is FQNEAQ in the germline V gene (reference sequence). The CDR3 here is CASSPDSLEQFF. The CDR3 DNA reads as TGTGCCAGCAGCCCTGACAGCCTTGAGCAGTTCTTC.

The chain carries TRBV20-1 and TRBJ2-3, with D hard to call. V was pared by 6 bases and J by 7 bases, with 11 bases between. Germline V gene data show CDR1 as DFQATT and CDR2 as SNEGSKA (reference sequence). The CDR3 runs 11 residues. This CDR3 is CSANLPNTQYF. CDR3 coding DNA: TGCAGTGCCAATTTACCTAATACGCAGTATTTT.

A few counts support this clonotype. CDR3 loop: CASSLSRTSVPSYNEQFF. The CDR3 nucleotides read TGCGCCAGCAGCTTGTCCCGGACTAGCGTGCCCTCCTACAATGAGCAGTTCTTC. The chain uses TRBV5-1 and TRBJ2-1; TRBD2 matches at 9 bases. From germline, CDR1 is SGHRS and CDR2 YFSETQ. The CDR3 contains 18 residues. V was clipped by 1 base and J by 0 bases; unmatched bases: 8.

Of note for this clonotype: A junction end diverges from the germline sequence, so it may reflect a read error. This sequence joins TRBV12-3 or TRBV12-4 and TRBJ1-3; D is undetermined. The CDR3 runs to 14 residues. This CDR3 is CASSLGADGNTIYF. The CDR3 DNA sequence: TGTGCCAGCAGTTTAGGGGCGGACGGAAACACTATATATTTT.

This chain joins TRBV24-1 and TRBJ2-5; either TRBD1 or TRBD2 may fit D (7 bases each). Germline-derived CDR1 and CDR2 are KGHDR and SFDVKD. V dropped 3 bases and J dropped 3 bases, with 13 bases sitting between them. This CDR3 spans 15 amino acids. CDR3 loop: CATSDPGGAEETQYF. The CDR3 nucleotides read TGTGCCACCAGTGATCCAGGGGGGGCAGAAGAGACCCAGTACTTC.

The chain recombines TRBV29-1 with TRBJ1-1; no reliable D call. Germline V gives CDR1 SQVTM, CDR2 ANQGSEA. Trimming stripped 6 bases from V and 4 bases from J, with 15 bases between. This CDR3 comprises 13 residues. CDR3 amino acids: CSVSVEVSTEAFF. The DNA of the CDR3 is TGCAGCGTCTCCGTGGAGGTTTCCACTGAAGCTTTCTTT.

The gene calls are TRBV5-6 and TRBJ1-2; D remains ambiguous. Germline V lookup: CDR1 SGHDT, CDR2 YYEEEE. CDR3 length equals 15 residues. Trimming left V 0 bases short and J 8 bases short, with 17 bases between. CDR3 nucleotides: TGTGCCAGCAGCTTGGCCGTTGACATAAGACGAGGCTACACCTTC. It encodes CASSLAVDIRRGYTF.

The V call is TRBV6-5, the J call TRBJ1-2; 12 nucleotides line up with TRBD1. With V trimmed by 6 bases and J by 7 bases, 6 bases remained unmatched. CDR3 length equals 14 residues. Germline V gene lookup returns CDR1 MNHEY and CDR2 SVGAGI. CDR3 nucleotides: TGTGCCAGCAGCCCCGGGACAGGGGGCGGTGGCTACACCTTC. Its translation is CASSPGTGGGGYTF.

This clonotype appeared a few times. This sequence joins TRBV24-1 and TRBJ1-1, with a tentative D call TRBD1 (5 bases). With 5 bases removed from V and 5 bases from J, the gap between germline ends came to 5 bases. CDR3 length: 11 amino acids. Germline assignment: CDR1 KGHDR and CDR2 SFDVKD. The CDR3 nucleotides are TGTGCCACCAGTGCAGGGACTGAAGCTTTCTTT. Residues: CATSAGTEAFF.

This clonotype was picked up many times. V gene TRBV28 combines with J gene TRBJ1-5, with 8 bases lining up with TRBD1. CDR1 and CDR2 from the germline V gene are MDHEN and SYDVKM. There are 16 residues in the CDR3. The trim removed 4 bases at V and 8 bases at J, leaving 13 bases unmatched. The CDR3 nucleotides are TGTGCCAGCAGTTCATCTCCCGGGACAGGCCCCAAGCCCCAGCATTTT. Translation: CASSSSPGTGPKPQHF. The full variable domain, in which reference TRBV28 and TRBJ1-5 provide the parts outside the CDR3, is DVKVTQSSRYLVKRTGEKVFLECVQDMDHENMFWYRQDPGLGLRLIYFSYDVKMKEKGDIPEGYSVSREKKERFSLILESASTNQTSMYLCASSSSPGTGPKPQHFGDGTRLSIL.

This clonotype was found a few times. The rearrangement uses TRBV2 and TRBJ2-4, with D perhaps matching TRBD1 or TRBD2 (5 bases each). The germline V and J ends were trimmed by 4 bases and 15 bases, with 16 bases remaining between them. Germline CDR1 and CDR2: SNHLY and FYNNEI. The CDR3 has 12 residues. CDR3 sequence reads: CASSVSGRSPYF. The CDR3, as DNA: TGTGCCAGCAGTGTATCGGGACGCTCTCCGTACTTC.

This clonotype was seen many times. The CDR3 sequence is CASSLTSASYNEQFF. In DNA, the CDR3 is TGTGCCAGCAGTTTGACTAGCGCTTCTTACAATGAGCAGTTCTTC. The chain recombines TRBV28 with TRBJ2-1; 8 bases are shared with TRBD2. This CDR3 is 15 amino acids long. Germline V gives CDR1 MDHEN, CDR2 SYDVKM. Unmatched junction bases numbered 5, after V lost 3 bases and J lost 4 bases.